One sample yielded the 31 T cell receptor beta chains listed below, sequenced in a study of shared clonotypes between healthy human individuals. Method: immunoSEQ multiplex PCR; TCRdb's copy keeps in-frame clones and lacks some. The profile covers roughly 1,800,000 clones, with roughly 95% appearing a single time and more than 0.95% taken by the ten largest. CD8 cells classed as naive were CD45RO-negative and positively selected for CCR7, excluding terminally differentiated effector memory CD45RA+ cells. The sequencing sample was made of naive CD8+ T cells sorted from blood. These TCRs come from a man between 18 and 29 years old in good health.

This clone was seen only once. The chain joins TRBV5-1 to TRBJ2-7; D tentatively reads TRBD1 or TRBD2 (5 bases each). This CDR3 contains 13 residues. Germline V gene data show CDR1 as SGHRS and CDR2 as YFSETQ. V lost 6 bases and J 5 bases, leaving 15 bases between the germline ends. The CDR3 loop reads CASNPGRGDEQYF. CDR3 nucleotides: TGCGCCAGCAACCCGGGGCGAGGGGACGAGCAGTACTTC.

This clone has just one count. CDR3 residues: CAWNILGGGPQETQYF. CDR3 nucleotides: TGTGCCTGGAACATCTTAGGGGGCGGACCGCAAGAGACCCAGTACTTC. The V call is TRBV30, the J call TRBJ2-5; 7 bases map to TRBD1. The germline CDR1 and CDR2 sequences are GTSNPN and SVGIG (reference sequence). The J segment lost 2 bases and the V segment lost 4 bases, leaving 13 bases of the junction unmatched. CDR3 size: 16 residues.

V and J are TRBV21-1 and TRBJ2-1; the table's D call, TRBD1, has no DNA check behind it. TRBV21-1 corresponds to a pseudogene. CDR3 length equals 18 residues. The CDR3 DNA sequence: TGTGCCAGCAGCAAGAGTGTTGGGCGACAGGGTCCTTGCAATGAGCAGTTCTTC. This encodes CASSKSVGRQGPCNEQFF.

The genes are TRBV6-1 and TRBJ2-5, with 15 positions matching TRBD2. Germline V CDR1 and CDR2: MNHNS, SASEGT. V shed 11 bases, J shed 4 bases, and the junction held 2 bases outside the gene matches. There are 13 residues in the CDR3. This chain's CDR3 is CAGGLAGGETQYF. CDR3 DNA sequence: TGTGCCGGGGGACTAGCGGGAGGAGAGACCCAGTACTTC.

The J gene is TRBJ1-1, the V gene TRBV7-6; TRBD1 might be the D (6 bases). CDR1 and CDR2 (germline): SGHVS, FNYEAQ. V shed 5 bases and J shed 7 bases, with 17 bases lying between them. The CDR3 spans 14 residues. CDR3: CASSPPIQGIEAFF. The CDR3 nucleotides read TGTGCCAGCAGCCCCCCCATACAGGGTATTGAAGCTTTCTTT.

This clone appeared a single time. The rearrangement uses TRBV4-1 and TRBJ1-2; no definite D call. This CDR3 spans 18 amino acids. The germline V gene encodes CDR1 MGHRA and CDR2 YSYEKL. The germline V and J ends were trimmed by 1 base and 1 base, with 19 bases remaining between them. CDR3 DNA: TGCGCCAGCAGCCAAGGGACGGACCCGAAAATTTATAACTATGGCTACACCTTC. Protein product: CASSQGTDPKIYNYGYTF.

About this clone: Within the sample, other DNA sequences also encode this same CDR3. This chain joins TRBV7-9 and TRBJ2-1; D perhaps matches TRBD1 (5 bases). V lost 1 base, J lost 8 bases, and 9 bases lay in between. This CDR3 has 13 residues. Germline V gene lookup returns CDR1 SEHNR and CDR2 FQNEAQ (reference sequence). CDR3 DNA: TGTGCCAGCAGCTTAGTTGTAGGGGATGAGCAGTTCTTC. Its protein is CASSLVVGDEQFF. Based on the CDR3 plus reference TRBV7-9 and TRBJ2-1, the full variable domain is DTGVSQNPRHKITKRGQNVTFRCDPISEHNRLYWYRQTLGQGPEFLTYFQNEAQLEKSRLLSDRFSAERPKGSFSTLEIQRTEQGDSAMYLCASSLVVGDEQFFGPGTRLTVL.

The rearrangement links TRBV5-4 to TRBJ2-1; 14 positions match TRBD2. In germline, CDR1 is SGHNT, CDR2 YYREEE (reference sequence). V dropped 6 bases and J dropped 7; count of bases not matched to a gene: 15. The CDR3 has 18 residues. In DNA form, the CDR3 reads TGTGCCAGCACCCGGACTAGCGGGGGGCCACAGGGTGATAATGAGCAGTTCTTC. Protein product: CASTRTSGGPQGDNEQFF.

In DNA form, the CDR3 reads TGCAGCGTTGAAGCAGGGGGCCGTCACGAGCAGTACTTC. Protein sequence: CSVEAGGRHEQYF. V and J are TRBV29-1 and TRBJ2-7, with TRBD1 matching over 8 bases. This CDR3 has 13 residues. Germline values: CDR1 SQVTM, CDR2 ANQGSEA. Trimming at V came to 1 base and at J to 5 bases, leaving 4 bases not matched to a gene.

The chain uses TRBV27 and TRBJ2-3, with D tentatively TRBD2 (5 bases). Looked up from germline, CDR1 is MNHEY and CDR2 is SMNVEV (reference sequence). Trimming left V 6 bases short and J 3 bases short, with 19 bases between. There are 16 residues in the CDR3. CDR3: CASRTSGRVATDTQYF. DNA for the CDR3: TGTGCCAGCAGGACTTCTGGGCGGGTGGCGACAGATACGCAGTATTTT.

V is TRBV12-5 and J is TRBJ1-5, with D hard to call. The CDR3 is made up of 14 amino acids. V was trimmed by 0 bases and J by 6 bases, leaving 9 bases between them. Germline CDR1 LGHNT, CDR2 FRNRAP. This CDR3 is CASGLVRPFQPQHF. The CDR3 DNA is TGTGCTAGTGGTTTGGTAAGGCCATTTCAGCCCCAGCATTTT. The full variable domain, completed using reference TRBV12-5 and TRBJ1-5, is DARVTQTPRHKVTEMGQEVTMRCQPILGHNTVFWYRQTMMQGLELLAYFRNRAPLDDSGMPKDRFSAEMPDATLATLKIQPSEPRDSAVYFCASGLVRPFQPQHFGDGTRLSIL.

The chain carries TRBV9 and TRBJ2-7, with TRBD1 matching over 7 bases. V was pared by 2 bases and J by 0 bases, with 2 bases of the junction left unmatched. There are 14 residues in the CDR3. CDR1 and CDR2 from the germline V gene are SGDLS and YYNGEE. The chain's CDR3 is CASSVRTGSYEQYF. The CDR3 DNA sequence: TGTGCCAGCAGCGTCCGGACAGGCTCCTACGAGCAGTACTTC. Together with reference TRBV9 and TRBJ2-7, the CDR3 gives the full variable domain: DSGVTQTPKHLITATGQRVTLRCSPRSGDLSVYWYQQSLDQGLQFLIQYYNGEERAKGNILERFSAQQFPDLHSELNLSSLELGDSALYFCASSVRTGSYEQYFGPGTRLTVT.

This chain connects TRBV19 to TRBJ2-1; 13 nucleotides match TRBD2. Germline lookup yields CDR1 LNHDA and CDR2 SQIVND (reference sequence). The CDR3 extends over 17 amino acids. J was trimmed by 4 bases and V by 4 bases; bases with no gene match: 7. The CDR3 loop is CASSTAGLAGLYNEQFF. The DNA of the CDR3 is TGTGCCAGTAGTACCGCGGGACTAGCGGGGCTGTACAATGAGCAGTTCTTC.

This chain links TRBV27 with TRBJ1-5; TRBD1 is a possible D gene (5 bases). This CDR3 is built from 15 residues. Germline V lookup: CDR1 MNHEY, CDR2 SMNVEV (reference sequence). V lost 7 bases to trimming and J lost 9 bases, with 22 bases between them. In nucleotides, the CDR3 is TGTGCCAGCACGAGCACCGGGGGATCCGTGGGGCCCCAGCATTTT. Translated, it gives CASTSTGGSVGPQHF.

Written as DNA, the CDR3 is TGCGCCAGCAGCTCCGCCAGAGGGGCTGAGCAGTTCTTC. This sequence encodes CASSSARGAEQFF. V gene TRBV4-1 combines with J gene TRBJ2-1; D tentatively fits TRBD1 or TRBD2 (5 bases each). The ends were cut back, 5 bases at V and 9 bases at J, with 14 bases in the middle. The CDR3 consists of 13 residues. CDR1 MGHRA and CDR2 YSYEKL come from the germline V gene.

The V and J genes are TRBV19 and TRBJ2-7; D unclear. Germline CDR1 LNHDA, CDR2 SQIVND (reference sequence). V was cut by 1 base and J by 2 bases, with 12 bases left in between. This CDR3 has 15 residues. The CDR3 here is CASSIVVVPTYEQYF. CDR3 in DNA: TGTGCCAGTAGTATAGTCGTGGTTCCTACCTACGAGCAGTACTTC. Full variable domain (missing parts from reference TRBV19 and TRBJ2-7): DGGITQSPKYLFRKEGQNVTLSCEQNLNHDAMYWYRQDPGQGLRLIYYSQIVNDFQKGDIAEGYSVSREKKESFPLTVTSAQKNPTAFYLCASSIVVVPTYEQYFGPGTRLTVT.

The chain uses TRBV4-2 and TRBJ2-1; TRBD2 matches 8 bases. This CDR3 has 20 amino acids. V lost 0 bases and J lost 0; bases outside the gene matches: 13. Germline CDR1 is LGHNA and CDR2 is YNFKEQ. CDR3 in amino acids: CASSQDTAGVETSSYNEQFF. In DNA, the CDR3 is TGTGCCAGCAGCCAAGATACAGCGGGGGTTGAAACGAGCTCCTACAATGAGCAGTTCTTC.

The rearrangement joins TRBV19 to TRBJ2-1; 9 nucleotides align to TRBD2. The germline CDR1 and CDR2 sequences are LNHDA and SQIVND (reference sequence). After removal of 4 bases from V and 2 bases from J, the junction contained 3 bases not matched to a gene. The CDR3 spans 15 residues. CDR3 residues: CASSTTSGTYNEQFF. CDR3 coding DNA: TGTGCCAGTAGTACGACTAGCGGAACCTACAATGAGCAGTTCTTC.

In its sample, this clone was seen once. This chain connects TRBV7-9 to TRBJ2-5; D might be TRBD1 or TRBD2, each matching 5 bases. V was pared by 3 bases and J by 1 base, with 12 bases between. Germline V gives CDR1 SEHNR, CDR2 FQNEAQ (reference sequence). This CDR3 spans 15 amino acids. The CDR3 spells CASSFPWGPQETQYF. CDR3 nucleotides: TGTGCCAGCAGCTTCCCGTGGGGACCCCAAGAGACCCAGTACTTC.

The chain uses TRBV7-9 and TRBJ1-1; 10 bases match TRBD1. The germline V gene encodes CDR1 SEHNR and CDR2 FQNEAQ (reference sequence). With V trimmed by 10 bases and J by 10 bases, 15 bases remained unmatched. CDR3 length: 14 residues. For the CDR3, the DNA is TGTGCCACCCTCGCCCCGGACAGGGGGATATTAGCTTTCTTT. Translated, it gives CATLAPDRGILAFF.

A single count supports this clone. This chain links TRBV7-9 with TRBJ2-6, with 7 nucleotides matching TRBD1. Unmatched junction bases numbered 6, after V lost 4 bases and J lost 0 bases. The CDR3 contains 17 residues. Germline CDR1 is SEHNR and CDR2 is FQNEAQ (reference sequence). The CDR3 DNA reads TGTGCCAGCAGCTCACAGGGGTTGTACTCTGGGGCCAACGTCCTGACTTTC. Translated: CASSSQGLYSGANVLTF.

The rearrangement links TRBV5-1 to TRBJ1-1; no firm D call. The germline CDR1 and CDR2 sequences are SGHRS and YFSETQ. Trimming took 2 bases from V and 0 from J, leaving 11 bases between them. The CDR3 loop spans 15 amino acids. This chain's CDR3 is CASSFFEGMNTEAFF. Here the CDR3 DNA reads TGCGCCAGCAGCTTTTTTGAGGGAATGAACACTGAAGCTTTCTTT. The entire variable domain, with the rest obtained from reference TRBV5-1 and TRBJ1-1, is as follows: KAGVTQTPRYLIKTRGQQVTLSCSPISGHRSVSWYQQTPGQGLQFLFEYFSETQRNKGNFPGRFSGRQFSNSRSEMNVSTLELGDSALYLCASSFFEGMNTEAFFGQGTRLTVV.

In nucleotides, the CDR3 is TGTGCCTGGAGTGTAGGGAGCGATAAGACCCAGTACTTC. Amino acid sequence: CAWSVGSDKTQYF. The chain recombines TRBV30 with TRBJ2-5; D is possibly TRBD2 (5 bases). The CDR3 extends over 13 amino acids. Trimming stripped 0 bases from V and 6 bases from J, with 11 bases between. Germline V gene sequence: CDR1 GTSNPN, CDR2 SVGIG (reference sequence).

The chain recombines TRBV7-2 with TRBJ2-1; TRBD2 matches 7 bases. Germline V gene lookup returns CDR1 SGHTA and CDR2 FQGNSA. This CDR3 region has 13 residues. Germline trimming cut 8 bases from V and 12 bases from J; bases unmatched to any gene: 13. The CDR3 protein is CASAGVGIVGQFF. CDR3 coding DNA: TGTGCCAGCGCGGGAGTGGGGATCGTCGGGCAGTTCTTC.

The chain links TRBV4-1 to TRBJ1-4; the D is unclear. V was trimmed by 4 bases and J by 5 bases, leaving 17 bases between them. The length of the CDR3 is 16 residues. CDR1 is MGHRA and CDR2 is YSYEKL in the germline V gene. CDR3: CASSLHQAAGNEKLFF. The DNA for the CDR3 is TGCGCCAGCAGCCTCCACCAGGCAGCGGGAAATGAAAAACTGTTTTTT.

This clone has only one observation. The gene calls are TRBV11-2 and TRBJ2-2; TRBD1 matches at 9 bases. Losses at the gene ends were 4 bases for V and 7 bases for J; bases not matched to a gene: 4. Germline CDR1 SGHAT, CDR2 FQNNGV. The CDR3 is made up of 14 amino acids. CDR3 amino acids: CASSSGQGVGELFF. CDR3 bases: TGTGCCAGCAGCTCGGGACAGGGCGTCGGGGAGCTGTTTTTT.

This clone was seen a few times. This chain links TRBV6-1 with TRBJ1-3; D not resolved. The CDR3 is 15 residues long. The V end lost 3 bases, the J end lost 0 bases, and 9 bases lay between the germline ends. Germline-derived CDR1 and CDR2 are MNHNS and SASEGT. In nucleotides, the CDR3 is TGTGCCAGCAGTGAGTACCTGGGCTCTGGAAACACCATATATTTT. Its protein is CASSEYLGSGNTIYF.

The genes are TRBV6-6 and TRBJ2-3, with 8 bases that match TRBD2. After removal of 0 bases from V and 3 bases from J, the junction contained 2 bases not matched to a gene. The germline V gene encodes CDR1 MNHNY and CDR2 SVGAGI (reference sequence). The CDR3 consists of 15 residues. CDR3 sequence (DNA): TGTGCCAGCAGTTACTCAGCGGGAGAAACAGATACGCAGTATTTT. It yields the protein CASSYSAGETDTQYF.

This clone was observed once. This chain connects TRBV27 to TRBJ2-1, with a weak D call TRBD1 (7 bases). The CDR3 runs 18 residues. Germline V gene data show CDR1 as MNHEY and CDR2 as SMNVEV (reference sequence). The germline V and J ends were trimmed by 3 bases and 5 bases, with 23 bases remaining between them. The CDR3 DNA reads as TGTGCCAGCAGTTTTTCCCCCTCCCCAGGGGGGTTGGACAATGAGCAGTTCTTC. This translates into CASSFSPSPGGLDNEQFF.

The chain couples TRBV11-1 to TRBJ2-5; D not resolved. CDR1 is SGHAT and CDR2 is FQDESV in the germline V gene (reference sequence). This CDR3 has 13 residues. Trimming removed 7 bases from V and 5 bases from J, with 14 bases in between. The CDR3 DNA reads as TGTGCCAGCACCATCAGAGATGGGGAGACCCAGTACTTC. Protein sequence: CASTIRDGETQYF.

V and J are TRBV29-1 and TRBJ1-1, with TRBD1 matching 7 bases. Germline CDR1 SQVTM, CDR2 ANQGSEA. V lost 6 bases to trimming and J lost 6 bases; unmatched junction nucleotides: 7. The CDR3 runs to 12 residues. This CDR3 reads CSVGDRDPEAFF. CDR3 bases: TGCAGCGTGGGAGACAGGGATCCTGAAGCTTTCTTT.